The clone carrying this T cell receptor beta chain showed up just a few times. What it binds is unknown. Profiling relied on immunoSEQ multiplex PCR, and the TCRdb table lists in-frame clones only, not all of them. The sample has about 420,000 clones; roughly 88% are singletons. As for treatment: some 20 received Ad26.COV2.S at low or high dose, single or two shots; about 5 received placebo; per-sample allocation not given. Sampling happened 63 days after the first vaccine or placebo injection. The sample belongs to a study of Ad26.COV2.S vaccination and SARS-CoV-2 variants. Study-level information: Doses of Ad26.COV2.S were injected into muscle once or twice, 56 days apart.

Whole-study results and caveats: Reported post-vaccination CD8+ and CD4+ T cell responses to spike showed substantial breadth.

CDR1 is KGHSY and CDR2 is FQNENV in the germline V gene. CDR3 length: 12 residues. The trim removed 5 bases at V and 2 bases at J, leaving 0 bases unmatched. The rearrangement uses TRBV16 and TRBJ2-7; 7 bases map to TRBD1. The origin of this receptor is a person aged 18-65 years who received the Ad26.COV2.S COVID-19 vaccine or a placebo. Source: peripheral blood, taken in a trial of Ad26.COV2.S vaccine versus placebo. The CDR3 loop reads CASSGQAYEQYF. The CDR3 bases are TGTGCCAGCAGCGGACAGGCCTACGAGCAGTACTTC.